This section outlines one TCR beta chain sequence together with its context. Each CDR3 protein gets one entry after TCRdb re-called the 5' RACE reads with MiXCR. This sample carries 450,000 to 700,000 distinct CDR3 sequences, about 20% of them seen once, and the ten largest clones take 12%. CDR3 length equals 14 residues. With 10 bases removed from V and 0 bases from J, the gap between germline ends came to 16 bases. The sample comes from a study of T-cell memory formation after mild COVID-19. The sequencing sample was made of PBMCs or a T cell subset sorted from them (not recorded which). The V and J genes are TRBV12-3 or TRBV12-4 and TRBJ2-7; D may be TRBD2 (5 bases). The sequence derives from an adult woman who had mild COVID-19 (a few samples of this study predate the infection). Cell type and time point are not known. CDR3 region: CAIRRGAPSYEQYF. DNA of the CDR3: TGTGCCATCCGCCGGGGAGCCCCCTCCTACGAGCAGTACTTC.